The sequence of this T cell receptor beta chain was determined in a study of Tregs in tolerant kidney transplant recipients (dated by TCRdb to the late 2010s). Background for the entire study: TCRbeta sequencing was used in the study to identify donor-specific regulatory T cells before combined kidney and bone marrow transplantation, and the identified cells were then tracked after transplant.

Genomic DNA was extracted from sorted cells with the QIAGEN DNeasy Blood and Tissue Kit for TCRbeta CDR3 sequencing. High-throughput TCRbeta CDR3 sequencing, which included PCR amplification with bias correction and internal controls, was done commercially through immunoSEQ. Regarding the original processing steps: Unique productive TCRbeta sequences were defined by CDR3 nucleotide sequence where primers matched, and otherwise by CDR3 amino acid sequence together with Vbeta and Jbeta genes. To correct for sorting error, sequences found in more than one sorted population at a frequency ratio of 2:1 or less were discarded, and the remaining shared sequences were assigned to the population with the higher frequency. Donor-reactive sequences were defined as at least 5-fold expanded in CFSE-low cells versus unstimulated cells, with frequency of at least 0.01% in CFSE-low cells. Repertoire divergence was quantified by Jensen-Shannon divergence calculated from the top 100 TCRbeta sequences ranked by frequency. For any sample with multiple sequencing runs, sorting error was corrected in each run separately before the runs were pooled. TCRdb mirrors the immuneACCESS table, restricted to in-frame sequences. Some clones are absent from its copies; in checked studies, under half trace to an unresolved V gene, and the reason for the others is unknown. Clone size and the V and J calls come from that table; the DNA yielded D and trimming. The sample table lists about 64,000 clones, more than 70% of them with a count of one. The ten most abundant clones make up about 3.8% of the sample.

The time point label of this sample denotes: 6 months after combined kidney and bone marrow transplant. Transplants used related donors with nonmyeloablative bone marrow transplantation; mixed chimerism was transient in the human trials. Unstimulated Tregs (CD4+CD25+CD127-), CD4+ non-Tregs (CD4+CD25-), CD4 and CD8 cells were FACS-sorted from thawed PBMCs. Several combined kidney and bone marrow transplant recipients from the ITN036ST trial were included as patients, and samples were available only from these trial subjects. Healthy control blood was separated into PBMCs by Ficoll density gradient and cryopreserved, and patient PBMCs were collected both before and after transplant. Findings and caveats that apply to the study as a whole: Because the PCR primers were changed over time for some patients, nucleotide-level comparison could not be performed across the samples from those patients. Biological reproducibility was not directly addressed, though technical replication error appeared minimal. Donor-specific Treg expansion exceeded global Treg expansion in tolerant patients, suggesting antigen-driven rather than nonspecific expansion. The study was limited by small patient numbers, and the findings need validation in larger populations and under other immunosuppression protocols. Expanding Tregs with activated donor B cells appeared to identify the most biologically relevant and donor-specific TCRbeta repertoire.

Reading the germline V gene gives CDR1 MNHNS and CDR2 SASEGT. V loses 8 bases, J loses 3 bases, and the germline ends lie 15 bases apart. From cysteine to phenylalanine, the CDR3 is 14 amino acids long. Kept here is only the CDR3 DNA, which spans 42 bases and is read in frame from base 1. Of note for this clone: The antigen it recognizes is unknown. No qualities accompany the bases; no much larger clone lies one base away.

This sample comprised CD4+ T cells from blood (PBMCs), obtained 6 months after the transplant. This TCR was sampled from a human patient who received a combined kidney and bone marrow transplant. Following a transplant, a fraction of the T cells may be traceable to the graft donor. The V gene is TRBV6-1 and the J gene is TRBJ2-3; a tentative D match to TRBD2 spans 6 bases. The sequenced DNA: TGTGCCAGCTCGCGGGATCCTATTACAGATACGCAGTATTTT. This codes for CASSRDPITDTQYF.